This record covers a single T cell receptor (beta chain). V shed 5 bases, J shed 0 bases, and the junction held 12 bases outside the gene matches. The CDR3 contains 18 residues. Germline CDR1 reads SGHTA; CDR2 reads FQGNSA. The data stem from a study of long-term antiretroviral therapy in people with HIV. The authors ran the immunoSEQ assay, v3.0, at survey level. TCRdb keeps only in-frame clones here, not all; method: immunoSEQ multiplex PCR. The table records more than 20,000 clones, 70% to 85% of them present only once. J is TRBJ1-3 and V is TRBV7-2; TRBD1 matches at 8 bases. The sample in question was unsorted PBMCs, obtained 0.5 years before starting antiretroviral therapy. This TCR came from a man aged 40-55 years with HIV. The CDR3 protein is CASSHQGATHLSGNTIYF. CDR3 coding DNA: TGTGCCAGCAGCCATCAGGGGGCGACGCATCTCTCTGGAAACACCATATATTTT. Full variable domain (missing parts from reference TRBV7-2 and TRBJ1-3): GAGVSQSPSNKVTEKGKDVELRCDPISGHTALYWYRQSLGQGLEFLIYFQGNSAPDKSGLPSDRFSAERTGGSVSTLTIQRTQQEDSAVYLCASSHQGATHLSGNTIYFGEGSWLTVV.